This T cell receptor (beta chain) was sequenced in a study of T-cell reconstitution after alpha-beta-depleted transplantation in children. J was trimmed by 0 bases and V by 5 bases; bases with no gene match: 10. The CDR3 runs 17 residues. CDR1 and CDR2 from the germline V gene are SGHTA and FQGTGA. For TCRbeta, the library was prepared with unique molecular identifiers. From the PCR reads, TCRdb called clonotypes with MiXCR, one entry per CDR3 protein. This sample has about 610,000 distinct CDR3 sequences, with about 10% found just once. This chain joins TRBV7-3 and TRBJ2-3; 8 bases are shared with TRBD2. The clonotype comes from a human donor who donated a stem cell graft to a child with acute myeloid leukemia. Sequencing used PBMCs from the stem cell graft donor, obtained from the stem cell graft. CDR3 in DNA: TGTGCCAGCAGCCCCGGAGGCGCGGGGGGAAGCACAGATACGCAGTATTTT. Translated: CASSPGGAGGSTDTQYF.